Given below is one T cell receptor beta chain in context. Germline V gives CDR1 SGHAT, CDR2 FQDESV (reference sequence). Trimming took off 4 bases at V and 6 bases at J, with 14 bases between the two ends. This CDR3 is 14 amino acids long. The data originate from a study of blood T cell repertoires in COVID-19. The wider study: Acute and convalescent COVID-19 samples came from the United States, Italy and Spain. From T cells, B-cell-depleted T cells, or PBMCs came the material, which was cDNA or gDNA.

How the authors handled the data: Using reference gene primer amplification, nucleated cell counts were estimated. Data came from immunoSEQ multiplex PCR; TCRdb stores just in-frame clones and leaves some out. Clonal size and the V and J genes are those of that table, whereas D and trimming came from the DNA. The data show around 100,000 clones, approximately 88% seen once. The clonotype comes from a human donor in a cohort sampled during active COVID-19. The rearrangement uses TRBV11-1 and TRBJ2-3; tentative D call: TRBD2 (6 bases). Sequenced sample: peripheral blood. As DNA, the CDR3 is TGTGCCAGCAGCTCTAGCCCCCGGGGGGATACGCAGTATTTT. Translation gives CASSSSPRGDTQYF.